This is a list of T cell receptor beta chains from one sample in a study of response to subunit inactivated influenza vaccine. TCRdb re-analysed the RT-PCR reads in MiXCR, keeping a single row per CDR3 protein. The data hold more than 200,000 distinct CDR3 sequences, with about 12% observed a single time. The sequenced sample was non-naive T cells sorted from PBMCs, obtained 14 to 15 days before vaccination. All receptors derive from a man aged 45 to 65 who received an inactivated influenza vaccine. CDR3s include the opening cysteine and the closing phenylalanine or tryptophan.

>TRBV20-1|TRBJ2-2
CSAMGLAGLTGELFF
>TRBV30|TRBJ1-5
CAWSVGGIRQPQHF
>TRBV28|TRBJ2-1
CASSFTGQGTYNEQFF
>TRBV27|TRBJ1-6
CASSTGQGSSPLHF
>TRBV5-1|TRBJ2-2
CASSLTQGTGELFF
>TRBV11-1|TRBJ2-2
CASSVQNTGELFF
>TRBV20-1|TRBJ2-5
CSARTLYGTGETQYF
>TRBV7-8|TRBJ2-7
CASSRWVGEQYF
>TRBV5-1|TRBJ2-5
CASSLRTGGQETQYF
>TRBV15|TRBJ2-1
CATSRDGSSYDEQFF
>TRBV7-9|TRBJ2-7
CASSRGGIAGGNEQYF
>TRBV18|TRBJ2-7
CASSPFPGPYEQYF
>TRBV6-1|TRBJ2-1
CASSPFSGRAQNVQFF
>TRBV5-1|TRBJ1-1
CASSGGTGGVTEAFF
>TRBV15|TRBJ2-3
CATSRVVQRDTQYF
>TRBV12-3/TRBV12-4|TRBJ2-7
CASVSGTGGLEQYF
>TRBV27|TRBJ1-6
CASRNSGALGTLHF
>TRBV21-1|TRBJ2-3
CASSLRLAGEPDTQYF
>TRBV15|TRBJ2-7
CATSREKASAYEQYF
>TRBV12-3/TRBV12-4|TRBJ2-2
CASSWTGANTVELFF
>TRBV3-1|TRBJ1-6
CASRRDRGTALHF
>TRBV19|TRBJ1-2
CASNKGRRANYGYTF
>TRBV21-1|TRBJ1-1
CASSKFGTGEAFF
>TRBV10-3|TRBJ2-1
CAISDMDGRHSYNEQFF
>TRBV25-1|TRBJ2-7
CASSEYQGFTYEQYF
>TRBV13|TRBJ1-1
CASSLGGGNTEAFF